The following is a T cell receptor (beta chain) sequence with its context. Antigen unknown. This sample is drawn from a study of blood T cells in healthy people across ages. Extracted total RNA amounted to at least 5.5 micrograms for each sample. Through a sample-barcoded 5' primer and a J-beta primer mix, a second PCR was run for about 6 to 11 cycles. TCRdb re-derived calls from the 5' RACE reads in MiXCR, one entry per CDR3 protein. Of roughly 830,000 distinct CDR3 sequences in the sample, roughly 60% were seen once. The germline CDR1 and CDR2 sequences are SGDLS and YYNGEE. This CDR3 comprises 14 residues. Trimming removed 0 bases at V and 14 bases at J, with 18 bases between. Study-level points and caveats: Unsorted PBMCs ruled out conclusive naive versus antigen-experienced comparison.

V usage is TRBV9 and J usage is TRBJ2-1, with a possible D match to TRBD1 (6 bases). Sequencing was carried out using blood. The clonotype comes from a young man in good health. The CDR3 DNA reads TGTGCCAGCAGCGTAGCTACAGCTGGGGGCTTGAAGTTCTTC. Protein: CASSVATAGGLKFF.